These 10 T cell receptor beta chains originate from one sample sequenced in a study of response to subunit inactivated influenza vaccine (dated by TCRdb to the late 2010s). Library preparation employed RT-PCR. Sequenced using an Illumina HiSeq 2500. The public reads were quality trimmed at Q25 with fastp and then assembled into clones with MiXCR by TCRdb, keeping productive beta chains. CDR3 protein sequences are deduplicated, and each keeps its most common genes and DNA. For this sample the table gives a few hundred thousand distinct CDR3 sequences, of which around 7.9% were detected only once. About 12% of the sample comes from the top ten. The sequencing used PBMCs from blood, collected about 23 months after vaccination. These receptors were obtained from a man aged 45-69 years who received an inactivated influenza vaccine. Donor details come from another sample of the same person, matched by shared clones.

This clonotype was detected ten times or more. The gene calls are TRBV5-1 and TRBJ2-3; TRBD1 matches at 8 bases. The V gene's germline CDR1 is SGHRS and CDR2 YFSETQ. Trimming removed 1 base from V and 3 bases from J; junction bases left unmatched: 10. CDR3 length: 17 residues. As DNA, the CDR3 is TGCGCCAGCAGCTTGCTCGTTTCAGGGGGCAGAACAGATACGCAGTATTTT. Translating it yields CASSLLVSGGRTDTQYF.

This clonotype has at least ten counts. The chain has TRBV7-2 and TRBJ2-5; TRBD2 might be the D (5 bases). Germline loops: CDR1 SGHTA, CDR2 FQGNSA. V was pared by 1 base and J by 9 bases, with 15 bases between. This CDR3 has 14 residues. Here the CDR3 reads CASSLEPELGAQYF. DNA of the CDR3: TGTGCCAGCAGCTTAGAGCCCGAACTAGGAGCCCAGTACTTC.

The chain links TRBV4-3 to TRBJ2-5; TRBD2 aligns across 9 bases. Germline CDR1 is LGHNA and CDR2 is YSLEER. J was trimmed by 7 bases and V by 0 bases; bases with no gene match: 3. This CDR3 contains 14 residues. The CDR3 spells CASSQEQRGATQYF. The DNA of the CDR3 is TGCGCCAGCAGCCAAGAACAGCGGGGGGCGACCCAGTACTTC.

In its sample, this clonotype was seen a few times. The chain's CDR3 is CASSYPGGSTAFF. The DNA of the CDR3 is TGTGCCAGCAGTTACCCGGGGGGGAGTACAGCTTTCTTT. The chain combines TRBV7-9 with TRBJ1-1; possible D gene TRBD1, 5 bases. Germline V gene sequence: CDR1 SEHNR, CDR2 FQNEAQ (reference sequence). Trimming stripped 6 bases from V and 10 bases from J, with 18 bases between. This CDR3 has 13 residues. Full variable domain (rest looked up from reference TRBV7-9 and TRBJ1-1): DTGVSQNPRHKITKRGQNVTFRCDPISEHNRLYWYRQTLGQGPEFLTYFQNEAQLEKSRLLSDRFSAERPKGSFSTLEIQRTEQGDSAMYLCASSYPGGSTAFFGQGTRLTVV.

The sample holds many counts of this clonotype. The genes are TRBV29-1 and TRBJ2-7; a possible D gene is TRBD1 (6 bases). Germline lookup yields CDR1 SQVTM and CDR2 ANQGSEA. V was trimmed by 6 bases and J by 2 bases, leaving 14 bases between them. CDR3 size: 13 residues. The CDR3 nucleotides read TGCAGCGTGGAGACAGGAAACGCCTACGAGCAGTACTTC. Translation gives CSVETGNAYEQYF.

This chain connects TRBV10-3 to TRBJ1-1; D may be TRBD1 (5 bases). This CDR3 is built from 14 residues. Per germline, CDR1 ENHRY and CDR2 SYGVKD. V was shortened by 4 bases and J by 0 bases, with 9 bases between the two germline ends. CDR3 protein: CAISARTLNTEAFF. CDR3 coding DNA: TGTGCCATCAGTGCCAGGACATTGAACACTGAAGCTTTCTTT.

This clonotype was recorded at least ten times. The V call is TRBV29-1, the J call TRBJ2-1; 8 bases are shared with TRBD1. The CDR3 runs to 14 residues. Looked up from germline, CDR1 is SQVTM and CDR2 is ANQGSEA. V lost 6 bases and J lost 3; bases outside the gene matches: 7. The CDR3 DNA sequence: TGCAGCGTGAGGTCAGGGGGCTACTACAATGAGCAGTTCTTC. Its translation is CSVRSGGYYNEQFF.

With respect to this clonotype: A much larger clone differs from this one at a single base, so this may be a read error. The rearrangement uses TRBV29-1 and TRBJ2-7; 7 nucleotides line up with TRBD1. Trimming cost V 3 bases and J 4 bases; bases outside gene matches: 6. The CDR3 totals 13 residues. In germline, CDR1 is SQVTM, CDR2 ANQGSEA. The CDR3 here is CSVEVGGQYEQYF. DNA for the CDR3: TGCAGCGTTGAGGTAGGGGGCCAGTACGAGCAGTACTTC.

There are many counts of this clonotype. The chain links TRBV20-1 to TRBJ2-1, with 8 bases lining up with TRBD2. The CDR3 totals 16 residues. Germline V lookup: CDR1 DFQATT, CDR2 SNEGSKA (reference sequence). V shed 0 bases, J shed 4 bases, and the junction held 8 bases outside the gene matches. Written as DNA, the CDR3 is TGCAGTGCTAGAGATCGGGGGGGAGCCTTTTACAATGAGCAGTTCTTC. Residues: CSARDRGGAFYNEQFF.

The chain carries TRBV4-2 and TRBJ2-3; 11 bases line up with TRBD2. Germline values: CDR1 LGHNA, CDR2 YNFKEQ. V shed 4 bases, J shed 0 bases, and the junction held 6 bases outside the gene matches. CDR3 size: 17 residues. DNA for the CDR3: TGTGCCAGCAGCCTCTCTTTAGCGGGGGGGAGCACAGATACGCAGTATTTT. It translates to CASSLSLAGGSTDTQYF.